The 28 T cell receptor beta chains in this list originate from one sample, sequenced in a study of T cell repertoires in cytomegalovirus infection. No antigen is known for these receptors. TCRdb re-derived calls from the reads in MiXCR, one entry per CDR3 protein. The sample consists of roughly 170,000 distinct CDR3 sequences, about 20% of them appearing once. Sequenced here: CD8+ T cells from cultured PBMCs, sampled from culture after CMV antigen stimulation. The receptor set was obtained from a human donor in good health (CMV status not recorded). Some clones in this sample may be carry-over from other donors' samples.

The chain carries TRBV7-8 and TRBJ2-1; D remains ambiguous. V was cut by 3 bases and J by 4 bases, with 13 bases left in between. Germline loops: CDR1 SGHVS, CDR2 FQNEAQ. The CDR3 is made up of 15 amino acids. Written as DNA, the CDR3 is TGTGCCAGCAGCTTGGAACCGGCCGGATACAATGAGCAGTTCTTC. The encoded protein is CASSLEPAGYNEQFF.

The genes are TRBV7-3 and TRBJ2-3; D not certain. The CDR3 length is 17 residues. V was pared by 5 bases and J by 0 bases, with 18 bases between. The V gene's germline CDR1 is SGHTA and CDR2 FQGTGA. The chain's CDR3 is CASSLLGPLSSTDTQYF. The CDR3 bases are TGTGCCAGCAGCCTCCTAGGCCCCTTGTCTAGCACAGATACGCAGTATTTT.

Ten or more counts support this clonotype. CDR3 sequence (DNA): TGCGCCAGCAGCCAAGATGTAGGAAGGGGGCTTTGGAATGAGCAGTTCTTC. Translation gives CASSQDVGRGLWNEQFF. The V and J genes are TRBV4-3 and TRBJ2-1, with 7 positions matching TRBD1. Germline loops: CDR1 LGHNA, CDR2 YSLEER. J was trimmed by 7 bases and V by 0 bases; bases with no gene match: 12. The CDR3 has 17 residues.

The V call is TRBV4-1, the J call TRBJ2-7, with 8 bases identical to TRBD2. V lost 1 base, J lost 4 bases, and 6 bases stayed unmatched. CDR1 and CDR2 from the germline V gene are MGHRA and YSYEKL. The CDR3 spans 15 residues. In DNA, the CDR3 is TGCGCCAGCAGCCAAGGGACTAGCTGGAAATACGAGCAGTACTTC. As protein: CASSQGTSWKYEQYF.

This sequence joins TRBV7-2 and TRBJ2-1; no firm D call. V lost 6 bases and J 8 bases, leaving 11 bases between the germline ends. CDR1 is SGHTA and CDR2 is FQGNSA in the germline V gene. This CDR3 has 12 residues. The DNA of the CDR3 is TGTGCCAGCAGTGGAGCTACATATGAGCAGTTCTTC. As protein: CASSGATYEQFF.

The chain couples TRBV13 to TRBJ1-1; D perhaps matches TRBD1 (5 bases). The CDR3 has 14 residues. Trimming stripped 4 bases from V and 3 bases from J, with 12 bases between. Germline-derived CDR1 and CDR2 are PRHDT and FYEKMQ (reference sequence). This CDR3 reads CASSWGGGDTEAFF. CDR3 DNA: TGTGCCAGCAGCTGGGGGGGAGGGGACACTGAAGCTTTCTTT.

The sample holds a few counts of this clonotype. The chain employs TRBV7-2 and TRBJ2-3, with D perhaps matching TRBD2 (5 bases). Deletions cut 5 bases from V and 5 bases from J, with 17 bases between. The germline gives CDR1 SGHTA, CDR2 FQGNSA. CDR3 length: 15 amino acids. CDR3 nucleotide sequence: TGTGCCAGCAGCACCTGGACTCTCCAGCTAGATACGCAGTATTTT. Protein: CASSTWTLQLDTQYF.

The chain recombines TRBV4-3 with TRBJ2-1; D may be TRBD2 (5 bases). This CDR3 spans 16 amino acids. Trimming removed 0 bases at V and 7 bases at J, with 16 bases between. Germline loops: CDR1 LGHNA, CDR2 YSLEER. This chain's CDR3 is CASSQDHSGRGNEQFF. CDR3 bases: TGCGCCAGCAGCCAAGATCACAGCGGTAGAGGGAATGAGCAGTTCTTC.

This clonotype was detected a few times. V is TRBV6-2 or TRBV6-3 and J is TRBJ2-3; 9 nucleotides align to TRBD1. Germline CDR1 and CDR2: MNHEY and SVGEGT. The CDR3 is made up of 14 amino acids. J lost 5 bases, V lost 10 bases, and 10 bases had no gene match. Written as DNA, the CDR3 is TGTGCCATTGGACAGGGGAGACTTCAAGATACGCAGTATTTT. Translated, it gives CAIGQGRLQDTQYF.

This rearrangement joins TRBV7-2 to TRBJ2-6; D is uncertain. Trimming took off 2 bases at V and 0 bases at J, with 11 bases between the two ends. The CDR3 covers 17 residues. The germline V gene encodes CDR1 SGHTA and CDR2 FQGNSA. The CDR3 DNA follows: TGTGCCAGCAGCTTAAAAAGACTCCTCTCTGGGGCCAACGTCCTGACTTTC. It is translated as CASSLKRLLSGANVLTF.

This clonotype has a handful of counts. The CDR3 loop reads CASSLLGGGSYSEQYF. Written as DNA, the CDR3 is TGTGCCAGCAGCTTATTAGGGGGGGGATCCTACTCCGAGCAGTACTTC. The V and J genes are TRBV7-8 and TRBJ2-7; D is perhaps TRBD2 (7 bases). The germline gives CDR1 SGHVS, CDR2 FQNEAQ. With 2 bases removed from V and 6 bases from J, the gap between germline ends came to 20 bases. The CDR3 consists of 16 residues.

The chain has TRBV7-9 and TRBJ1-5; possible D gene TRBD1, 5 bases. Trimming took 1 base from V and 5 from J, leaving 12 bases between them. Germline values: CDR1 SEHNR, CDR2 FQNEAQ (reference sequence). The CDR3 has 15 amino acids. The DNA for the CDR3 is TGTGCCAGCAGCTTAGGGGGGAGCCTTGATCAGCCCCAGCATTTT. It specifies CASSLGGSLDQPQHF.

Details on this clonotype: The junction departs from germline at one end; a sequencing error may be responsible. The rearrangement joins TRBV25-1 to TRBJ2-3; no definite D call. This CDR3 region has 14 residues. The germline V gene has CDR1 MGHDK and CDR2 SYGVNS. CDR3 sequence (DNA): TGTACCAGCAGTGACCAATTGGGCGCAGATACGCAGTATTTT. Amino acid sequence: CTSSDQLGADTQYF.

This rearrangement joins TRBV18 to TRBJ2-6, with TRBD1 as a possible D gene (7 bases). The CDR3 loop spans 19 amino acids. Germline V gene lookup returns CDR1 KGHSH and CDR2 LQKENI. Trimming pared 3 bases from V and 1 base from J, leaving 19 bases between. In DNA, the CDR3 is TGTGCCAGCTCACCGGTCGTGGAGACAGGGAGGTCTGGGGCCAACGTCCTGACTTTC. It encodes CASSPVVETGRSGANVLTF.

The V gene is TRBV20-1, the J gene TRBJ1-1; perhaps TRBD1 as D (6 bases). V gave up 0 bases and J gave up 6 bases, with 17 bases separating them. There are 15 residues in the CDR3. Germline CDR1 DFQATT, CDR2 SNEGSKA (reference sequence). The CDR3 DNA reads as TGCAGTGCTAGAGATCAGGAGAGACAGGTACCTGAAGCTTTCTTT. Translating it yields CSARDQERQVPEAFF.

In its sample, this clonotype was seen once. The gene calls are TRBV5-4 and TRBJ1-5; 10 nucleotides agree with TRBD1. With 4 bases clipped from V and 1 base from J, the junction kept 14 bases outside the gene matches. Germline CDR1 reads SGHNT; CDR2 reads YYREEE (reference sequence). The CDR3 consists of 19 residues. The CDR3 DNA follows: TGTGCCAGCAGCCGAGGAGCAGCCCGACAGGGGGCGAGCAATCAGCCCCAGCATTTT. The encoded protein is CASSRGAARQGASNQPQHF.

This clonotype appeared a few times. This chain joins TRBV6-2 or TRBV6-3 and TRBJ2-3, with 9 bases lining up with TRBD1. The junction had 9 bases not matched to a gene; V was cut back by 10 bases and J by 4 bases. This CDR3 region has 14 residues. CDR1 and CDR2 from the germline V gene are MNHEY and SVGEGT. CDR3 DNA sequence: TGTGCCATCACCGGGACAGGGTCATCAGATACGCAGTATTTT. Translating it yields CAITGTGSSDTQYF.

This clonotype was detected a few times. The chain links TRBV7-8 to TRBJ1-2, with D perhaps matching TRBD1 (6 bases). Trimming removed 4 bases from V and 2 bases from J, with 20 bases in between. CDR1 is SGHVS, CDR2 FQNEAQ, per germline. This CDR3 contains 17 residues. The CDR3 DNA reads as TGTGCCAGCAGCTCATCCACCACAGGGACATCAAACTATGGCTACACCTTC. Protein: CASSSSTTGTSNYGYTF.

This clonotype has just a few counts. This chain links TRBV7-9 with TRBJ2-7, with TRBD2 identical over 7 bases. The V and J ends lost 0 bases and 2 bases, in that order; junction bases with no gene match: 7. Germline assignment: CDR1 SEHNR and CDR2 FQNEAQ (reference sequence). This CDR3 contains 16 residues. CDR3 DNA: TGTGCCAGCAGCTTAGCGCAGGGAGGGCTAACCTACGAGCAGTACTTC. As protein: CASSLAQGGLTYEQYF.

In this sample, this clonotype turned up a few times. The V call is TRBV11-3, the J call TRBJ1-2, with 8 bases that match TRBD1. Per the germline V gene, CDR1 is SGHNT and CDR2 is YENEEA. The CDR3 runs to 18 residues. Trimming removed 3 bases from V and 4 bases from J; junction bases left unmatched: 16. CDR3 region: CASSFSWTGPTNFYGYTF. CDR3 coding DNA: TGTGCCAGCAGCTTTAGCTGGACAGGGCCCACAAACTTCTATGGCTACACCTTC.

This clonotype has more than one count but fewer than ten. The CDR3 DNA reads as TGTGCCAGCAGCCTGGACGAATACGAGCAGTACTTC. It codes for CASSLDEYEQYF. The chain recombines TRBV7-2 with TRBJ2-7; D not resolved. Trimming shortened V by 5 bases and J by 4 bases, and 9 bases separated the two germline ends. The germline CDR1 and CDR2 sequences are SGHTA and FQGNSA. The CDR3 contains 12 residues.

The gene calls are TRBV4-3 and TRBJ1-5, with unresolved D. The V and J ends lost 1 base and 0 bases respectively, with 10 bases between them. This CDR3 is 16 amino acids long. Germline assignment: CDR1 LGHNA and CDR2 YSLEER. This chain's CDR3 is CASSQVIRNSNQPQHF. The CDR3 DNA is TGCGCCAGCAGCCAAGTCATCAGGAATAGCAATCAGCCCCAGCATTTT.

The chain uses TRBV28 and TRBJ2-7; TRBD2 might be the D (5 bases). Germline assignment: CDR1 MDHEN and CDR2 SYDVKM. The V and J ends lost 8 bases and 0 bases respectively, with 20 bases between them. This CDR3 has 16 residues. CDR3 amino acids: CASGPAGRSYSYEQYF. CDR3 sequence (DNA): TGTGCCAGCGGGCCTGCGGGTAGGTCCTACTCCTACGAGCAGTACTTC.

This clonotype was picked up a small number of times. The chain has TRBV12-3 or TRBV12-4 and TRBJ2-7; 7 nucleotides align to TRBD1. The CDR3 is 13 residues long. The V and J ends lost 6 bases and 4 bases, in that order; junction bases with no gene match: 6. The CDR3 DNA sequence: TGTGCCAGCAGGGGGACAGCCACTTACGAGCAGTACTTC. Its translation is CASRGTATYEQYF.

There are a few counts of this clonotype. This chain joins TRBV6-4 and TRBJ2-2; the D is unclear. V gave up 0 bases and J gave up 3 bases, with 5 bases separating them. The CDR3 spans 14 residues. CDR1 is MRHNA, CDR2 SNTAGT, per germline. The CDR3 bases are TGTGCCAGCAGTGACTCGAAGGACACCGGGGAGCTGTTTTTT. Translating it yields CASSDSKDTGELFF.

The V and J genes are TRBV7-2 and TRBJ1-1, with D tentatively TRBD1 (6 bases). Trimming took 5 bases from V and 0 from J, leaving 13 bases between them. The CDR3 consists of 15 residues. Germline CDR1 is SGHTA and CDR2 is FQGNSA. CDR3: CASSPWTAVNTEAFF. Written as DNA, the CDR3 is TGTGCCAGCAGCCCCTGGACAGCCGTGAACACTGAAGCTTTCTTT.

V is TRBV30 and J is TRBJ2-1, with unresolved D. The germline CDR1 and CDR2 sequences are GTSNPN and SVGIG (reference sequence). The V end was cut by 1 base, the J end by 9 bases, with 16 bases between. This CDR3 is built from 14 residues. CDR3 DNA: TGTGCCTGGAGTGGACCCCTAACCACGGGTGAGCAGTTCTTC. This translates into CAWSGPLTTGEQFF.

The rearrangement links TRBV2 to TRBJ1-1, with 8 bases matching TRBD1. Trimming at V came to 2 bases and at J to 1 base, leaving 6 bases not matched to a gene. Germline V gives CDR1 SNHLY, CDR2 FYNNEI. The CDR3 runs 16 residues. The CDR3 coding sequence is TGTGCCAGCAGTGAATCCCAGACAGGGGCGAACACTGAAGCTTTCTTT. Residues: CASSESQTGANTEAFF.